This entry features one TCR beta chain sequence. The antigen is unknown. CDR1 is LNHNV, CDR2 YYDKDF, per germline (reference sequence). V lost 2 bases to trimming and J lost 0 bases, with 17 bases between them. The CDR3 runs 18 residues. Each CDR3 protein is one row after TCRdb ran MiXCR on the 5' RACE reads. The sample lists approximately 490,000 distinct CDR3 sequences; around 21% were seen once. The sample is drawn from a study of T-cell memory formation after mild COVID-19. General study points: Contracting CD4+ clones sat mainly in CM and EM; CD8+ in EMRA. Researchers found some responding clones in pre-infection memory, a sign that cross-reactive memory joined. Nothing confirmed that second-wave clones peaking on day 37 were specific for SARS-CoV-2. Whereas later expanders leaned CD4+, clones contracting day 15 to 85 showed a balanced CD4/CD8 makeup.

Material for sequencing was PBMCs or a T cell subset sorted from them (not recorded which). The chain uses TRBV15 and TRBJ2-4, with D perhaps assigned TRBD1 or TRBD2 (5 bases each). The source of this sequence is an adult woman who had mild COVID-19 (a few samples of this study predate the infection). Cell type and time point are not known. CDR3 DNA: TGTGCCACCAGCAGACGGGACGGACACCAGCTAGCCAAAAACATTCAGTACTTC. It codes for CATSRRDGHQLAKNIQYF.